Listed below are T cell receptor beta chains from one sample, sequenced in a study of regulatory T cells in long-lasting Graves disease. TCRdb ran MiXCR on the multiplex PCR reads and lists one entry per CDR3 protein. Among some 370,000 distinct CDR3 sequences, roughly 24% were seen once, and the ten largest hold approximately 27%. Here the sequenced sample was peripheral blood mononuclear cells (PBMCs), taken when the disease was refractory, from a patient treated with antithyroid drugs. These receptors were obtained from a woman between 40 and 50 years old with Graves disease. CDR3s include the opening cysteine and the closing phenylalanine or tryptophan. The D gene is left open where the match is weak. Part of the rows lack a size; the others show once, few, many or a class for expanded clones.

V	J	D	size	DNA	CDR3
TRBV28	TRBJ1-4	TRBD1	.	TGTGCCAGCAGTTTATCGGAGGGGGCGTGGGAAAAACTGTTTTTT	CASSLSEGAWEKLFF
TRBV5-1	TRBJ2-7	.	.	TGCGCCAGCAGCTTCGGACTGGAGCTTTACGAGCAGTACTTC	CASSFGLELYEQYF
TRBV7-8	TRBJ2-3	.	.	TGTGCCAGCAGCCCCCTCAGCTTCGGCAGCACAGATACGCAGTATTTT	CASSPLSFGSTDTQYF
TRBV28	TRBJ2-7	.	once	TGTGCCGGCAGTTTATTTTCCTACGAGCAGTACTTC	CAGSLFSYEQYF
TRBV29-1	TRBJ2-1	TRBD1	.	TGCAGCGTAGTGAGGACAGGATACAATGAGCAGTTCTTC	CSVVRTGYNEQFF
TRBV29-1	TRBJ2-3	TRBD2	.	TGCAGCGTTCTAGCGGGAGCCACAGATACGCAGTATTTT	CSVLAGATDTQYF
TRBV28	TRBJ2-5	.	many	TGTGCCAGCAGTTATGGGGGAGGACGGAGAACACAAGAGACCCAGTACTTC	CASSYGGGRRTQETQYF
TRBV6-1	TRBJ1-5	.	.	TGTGCCAGCAGAAACATGGGGGGCGATCAGCCCCAGCATTTT	CASRNMGGDQPQHF
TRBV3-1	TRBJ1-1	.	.	TGTGCCAGCAGCCACGTTGCGTCACCTCAAGAGAACACTGAAGCTTTCTTT	CASSHVASPQENTEAFF
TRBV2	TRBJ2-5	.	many	TGTGCCAGCAGTCGGCCTCCCCAAGAGACCCAGTACTTC	CASSRPPQETQYF
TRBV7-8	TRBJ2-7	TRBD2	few	TGTGCCAGCAGCTGGACTAGAACAACCTACGAGCAGTACTTC	CASSWTRTTYEQYF
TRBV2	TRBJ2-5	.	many	TGTGCCAGCAGTGAATTAGGGACAAATAATGGAGAGACCCAGTACTTC	CASSELGTNNGETQYF
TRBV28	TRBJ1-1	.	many	TGTGCCAGCAGTTTATCCGGAGAGGAAGCTTTCTTT	CASSLSGEEAFF
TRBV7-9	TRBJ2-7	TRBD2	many	TGTGCCAGCAGCTTGGGGACTAGCGGCTTCTACGAGCAGTACTTC	CASSLGTSGFYEQYF
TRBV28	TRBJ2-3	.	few	TGTGCCTCTAGGCCAGGTTCTAGCACAGATACGCAGTATTTT	CASRPGSSTDTQYF
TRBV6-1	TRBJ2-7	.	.	TGTGCCACCGGGGTGGGGCTGTACGAGCAGTACTTC	CATGVGLYEQYF
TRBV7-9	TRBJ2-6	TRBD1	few	TGTGCCAGCAGACAGGGGGCCTCCTCTGGGGCCAACGTCCTGACTTTC	CASRQGASSGANVLTF
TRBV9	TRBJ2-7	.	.	TGTGCCAGCAGCCCCCGTCAGGGCCCAACAACCTACGAGCAGTACTTC	CASSPRQGPTTYEQYF
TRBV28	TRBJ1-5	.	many	TGTGCCAGCAGTTTACTCGGGACTAGCAATCAGCCCCAGCATTTT	CASSLLGTSNQPQHF
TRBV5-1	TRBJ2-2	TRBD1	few	TGCGCCAGCACCGGGACAGACACCGGGGAGCTGTTTTTT	CASTGTDTGELFF
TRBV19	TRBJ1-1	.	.	TGTGCCCGTGAGGGCGGGGCAGTATACACTGAAGCTTTCTTT	CAREGGAVYTEAFF
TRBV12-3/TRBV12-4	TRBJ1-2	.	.	TGTGCCAGCACCAGGGTTGGTGGCTACACCTTC	CASTRVGGYTF
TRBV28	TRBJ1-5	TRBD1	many	TGTGCCAGCAGTATACCGACAGGGGAGGGGATCAATCAGCCCCAGCATTTT	CASSIPTGEGINQPQHF
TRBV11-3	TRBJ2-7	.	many	TGTGCCAGCAGCTTACTCTGCAGCGGCACGAGCTCCTACGAGCAGTACTTC	CASSLLCSGTSSYEQYF
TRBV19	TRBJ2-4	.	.	TGTGCCAGTAGCGGCGAGTTAGCCAAAAACATTCAGTACTTC	CASSGELAKNIQYF
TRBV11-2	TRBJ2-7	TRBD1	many	TGTGCCAGCAGTCCCGGGACAGGGGGGGTATACGAGCAGTACTTC	CASSPGTGGVYEQYF
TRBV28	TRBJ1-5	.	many	TGTGCCAGCACCCACCGGGGGTCCAATCAGCCCCAGCATTTT	CASTHRGSNQPQHF
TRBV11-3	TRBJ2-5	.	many	TGTGCCAGCAGCTCAATAGCGGAAGAGACCCAGTACTTC	CASSSIAEETQYF
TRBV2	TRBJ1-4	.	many	TGTGCCAGCATCGCTACCGAAAAACTGTTTTTT	CASIATEKLFF
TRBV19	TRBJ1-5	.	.	TGTGCCAGTAATTCTATACCTAGCAATCAGCCCCAGCATTTT	CASNSIPSNQPQHF
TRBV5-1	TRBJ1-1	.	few	TGCGCCAGCAGCTTGGACGGAGCCTTGAGAGGAGGGACTGAAGCTTTCTTT	CASSLDGALRGGTEAFF
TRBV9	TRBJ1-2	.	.	TGTGCCAGCAGCCCCATCAAAGGGGGGGACCGAGGGGTCTATGGCTACACCTTC	CASSPIKGGDRGVYGYTF
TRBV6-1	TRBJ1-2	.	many	TGTGCCACCCTACAGAAATCACAACCCTATGGCTACACCTTC	CATLQKSQPYGYTF
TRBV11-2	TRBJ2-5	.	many	TGTGCCAGCAGCACGCAAGAGACCCAGTACTTC	CASSTQETQYF
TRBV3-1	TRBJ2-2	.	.	TGTGCCAGCAGCCAAGATAGGGTTAGCTACGGCGGGGAGCTGTTTTTT	CASSQDRVSYGGELFF
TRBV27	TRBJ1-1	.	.	TGTGCCAGCGGTTTCTGGGTTGGGGGGGGCGGTTCGAACACTGAAGCTTTCTTT	CASGFWVGGGGSNTEAFF
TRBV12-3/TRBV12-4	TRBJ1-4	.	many	TGTGCCAGCAGAAACCAAGCGAGGAAACTGTTTTTT	CASRNQARKLFF
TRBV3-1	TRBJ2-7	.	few	TGTGCCAGCAGCCAAAGGGTTACAGGGATCTACTCCTACGAGCAGTACTTC	CASSQRVTGIYSYEQYF
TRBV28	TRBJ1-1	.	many	TGTGCCAGCAGTTTGCAGGGAGGGTATGCTGAAGCTTTCTTT	CASSLQGGYAEAFF
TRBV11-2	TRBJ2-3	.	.	TGTGCCAGCAGCTTAGTGCCAGGCCTTAGCACAGATACGCAGTATTTT	CASSLVPGLSTDTQYF